Sequencing of this T cell receptor beta chain was carried out in a study of identical twins. TCRdb recomputed calls from the 5' RACE reads with MiXCR, one row per CDR3 protein. Of fewer than 500,000 distinct CDR3 sequences listed, 13% to 15% are singletons. This clonotype appeared a few times. The length of the CDR3 is 15 residues. From germline, CDR1 is SEHNR and CDR2 FQNEAQ (reference sequence). With 11 bases clipped from V and 1 base from J, the junction kept 11 bases outside the gene matches. These sequences were also reported in another study, on yellow fever vaccine responses in identical twins.

The sample taken for sequencing was CD4+ T cells sorted from blood. The chain couples TRBV7-9 to TRBJ2-1, with 7 bases lining up with TRBD2. This sequence originates from a woman aged 18 to 35 in good health. The DNA for the CDR3 is TGTGCCCTAGGATCGCAGCGGGGTTCCTACAATGAGCAGTTCTTC. It codes for CALGSQRGSYNEQFF.